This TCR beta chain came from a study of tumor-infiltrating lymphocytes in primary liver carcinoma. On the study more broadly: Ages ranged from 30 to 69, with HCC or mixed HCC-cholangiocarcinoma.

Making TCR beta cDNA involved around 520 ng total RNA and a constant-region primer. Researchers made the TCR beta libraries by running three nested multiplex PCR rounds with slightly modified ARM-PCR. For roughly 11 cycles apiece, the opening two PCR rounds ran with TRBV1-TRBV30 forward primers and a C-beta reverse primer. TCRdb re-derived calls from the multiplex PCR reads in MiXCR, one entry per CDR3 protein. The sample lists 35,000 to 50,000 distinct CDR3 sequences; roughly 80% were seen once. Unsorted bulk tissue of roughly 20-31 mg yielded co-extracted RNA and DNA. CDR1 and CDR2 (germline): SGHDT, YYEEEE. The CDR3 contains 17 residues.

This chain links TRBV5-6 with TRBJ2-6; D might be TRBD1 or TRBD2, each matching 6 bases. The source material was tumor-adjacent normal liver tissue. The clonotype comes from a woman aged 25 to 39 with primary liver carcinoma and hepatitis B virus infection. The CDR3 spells CTSSLLGAASGANVLTF. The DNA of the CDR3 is TGTACTAGCAGCTTACTGGGGGCCGCTTCTGGGGCCAACGTCCTGACTTTC.